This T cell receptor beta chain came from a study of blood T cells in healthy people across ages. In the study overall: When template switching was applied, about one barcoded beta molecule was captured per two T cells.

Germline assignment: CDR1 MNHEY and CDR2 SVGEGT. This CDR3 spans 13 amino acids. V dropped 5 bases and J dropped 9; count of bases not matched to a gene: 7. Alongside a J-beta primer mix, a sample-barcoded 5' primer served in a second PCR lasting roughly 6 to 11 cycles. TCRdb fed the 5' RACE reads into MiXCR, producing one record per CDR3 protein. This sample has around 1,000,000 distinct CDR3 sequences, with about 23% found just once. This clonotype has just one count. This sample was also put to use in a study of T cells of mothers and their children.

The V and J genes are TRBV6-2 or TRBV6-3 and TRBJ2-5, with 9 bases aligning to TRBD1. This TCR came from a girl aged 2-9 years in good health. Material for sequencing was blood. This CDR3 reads CASSLRDREAQYF. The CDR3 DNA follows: TGTGCCAGCAGTCTCCGGGACAGGGAGGCCCAGTACTTC.